Below, 27 T cell receptor beta chains from the same sample are listed, as sequenced in a study of T cells in lung cancer brain metastases. Sequencing was performed with immunoSEQ multiplex PCR; in TCRdb, only in-frame clones are kept and a portion is missing. The sample contains around 880 clones, roughly 93% of which appear only once. The specimen sequenced was tumor tissue from the primary lung tumor. Receptors originate from a woman in her thirties or forties with non-small cell lung cancer.

The chain is built from TRBV27 and TRBJ1-1; D is unresolved. The germline gives CDR1 MNHEY, CDR2 SMNVEV (reference sequence). CDR3 length equals 13 residues. V dropped 2 bases and J dropped 4 bases, with 8 bases sitting between them. The CDR3 region is CASSLRGSTEAFF. The CDR3 nucleotides read TGTGCCAGCAGTTTACGTGGATCCACTGAAGCTTTCTTT.

The chain carries TRBV9 and TRBJ2-1; 7 nucleotides line up with TRBD1. Trimming cost V 3 bases and J 7 bases; bases outside gene matches: 10. Germline values: CDR1 SGDLS, CDR2 YYNGEE. There are 15 residues in the CDR3. CDR3 residues: CASSAGGGLSNEQFF. CDR3 sequence (DNA): TGTGCCAGCAGCGCAGGGGGTGGATTGTCAAATGAGCAGTTCTTC.

This chain uses TRBV9 with TRBJ1-2; 8 positions agree with TRBD1. The CDR3 covers 14 residues. Germline V gene data show CDR1 as SGDLS and CDR2 as YYNGEE. With 3 bases clipped from V and 8 bases from J, the junction kept 9 bases outside the gene matches. CDR3 protein: CASSAGQGTRGYTF. CDR3 nucleotides: TGTGCCAGCAGCGCCGGACAGGGTACGAGGGGCTACACCTTC.

There are a few counts of this clone. As DNA, the CDR3 is TGTGCCTGGAGTGTACAGGGCGAGACCCAGTACTTC. Its translation: CAWSVQGETQYF. V and J are TRBV30 and TRBJ2-5; maybe TRBD1 (6 bases). V dropped 0 bases and J dropped 5 bases, with 7 bases sitting between them. CDR1 and CDR2 from the germline V gene are GTSNPN and SVGIG (reference sequence). The CDR3 is 12 residues long.

The chain is built from TRBV6-1 and TRBJ2-2; no firm D call. In germline, CDR1 is MNHNS, CDR2 SASEGT. The CDR3 is made up of 13 amino acids. The V and J ends lost 11 bases and 6 bases respectively, with 16 bases between them. CDR3 protein: CAGLRVVSGELFF. In nucleotides, the CDR3 is TGTGCCGGTCTACGGGTAGTTTCCGGGGAGCTGTTTTTT.

This sequence joins TRBV2 and TRBJ2-5; the D gene could be TRBD1 or TRBD2 (5 bases each). Trimming stripped 8 bases from V and 3 bases from J, with 19 bases between. Germline V gene lookup returns CDR1 SNHLY and CDR2 FYNNEI. CDR3 length: 15 residues. CDR3 sequence reads: CASGSSRADKETQYF. DNA of the CDR3: TGTGCCAGCGGCTCCTCTCGAGCGGACAAAGAGACCCAGTACTTC.

V gene TRBV27 combines with J gene TRBJ2-7; TRBD2 might be the D (5 bases). Germline V gene data show CDR1 as MNHEY and CDR2 as SMNVEV (reference sequence). CDR3 size: 15 residues. Trimming left V 5 bases short and J 6 bases short, with 20 bases between. The DNA for the CDR3 is TGTGCCAGCAGTCCCTCATTATCCGACTACGGCGAGCAGTACTTC. Translated: CASSPSLSDYGEQYF.

The CDR3 bases are TGTGCCAGCAGCTCCTATTTAAAACAGGGATCGGAGGAAAAACTGTTTTTT. It codes for CASSSYLKQGSEEKLFF. The chain carries TRBV5-6 and TRBJ1-4; TRBD1 is a possible D gene (6 bases). CDR1 is SGHDT, CDR2 YYEEEE, per germline. The CDR3 loop spans 17 amino acids. Deletions cut 3 bases from V and 8 bases from J, with 23 bases between.

V and J are TRBV9 and TRBJ2-7; D perhaps matches TRBD1 (6 bases). Looked up from germline, CDR1 is SGDLS and CDR2 is YYNGEE. CDR3 size: 14 residues. V was pared by 4 bases and J by 3 bases, with 14 bases between. DNA of the CDR3: TGTGCCAGCAGCTCCGGACAGTCCAACTACGAGCAGTACTTC. Protein product: CASSSGQSNYEQYF. The complete variable domain, with remaining parts taken from reference TRBV9 and TRBJ2-7, reads DSGVTQTPKHLITATGQRVTLRCSPRSGDLSVYWYQQSLDQGLQFLIQYYNGEERAKGNILERFSAQQFPDLHSELNLSSLELGDSALYFCASSSGQSNYEQYFGPGTRLTVT.

The V and J genes are TRBV7-3 and TRBJ2-2; 11 positions agree with TRBD2. CDR3 length: 18 residues. Germline V gene sequence: CDR1 SGHTA, CDR2 FQGTGA. V shed 1 base, J shed 7 bases, and the junction held 11 bases outside the gene matches. The CDR3 coding sequence is TGTGCCAGCAGCTTAATACCCCTAGCGGGAGGAATCATCGGGGAGCTGTTTTTT. It translates to CASSLIPLAGGIIGELFF.

The CDR3 sequence: CASSPRASATQYF. CDR3 nucleotides: TGTGCCAGCAGCCCTAGAGCGTCGGCTACGCAGTATTTT. J is TRBJ2-3 and V is TRBV9; D unclear. There are 13 residues in the CDR3. Germline V gene sequence: CDR1 SGDLS, CDR2 YYNGEE. V was pared by 4 bases and J by 8 bases, with 14 bases between.

The rearrangement joins TRBV18 to TRBJ1-1, with D possibly matching TRBD1 (5 bases). In germline, CDR1 is KGHSH, CDR2 LQKENI. Trimming left V 0 bases short and J 2 bases short, with 7 bases between. There are 14 residues in the CDR3. The CDR3 region has the DNA TGTGCCAGCTCACCACCGGGGGGAAACACTGAAGCTTTCTTT. Its translation is CASSPPGGNTEAFF.

The genes are TRBV9 and TRBJ1-3; D is uncertain. Germline assignment: CDR1 SGDLS and CDR2 YYNGEE. V was clipped by 0 bases and J by 4 bases, with 2 bases between them. This CDR3 region has 12 residues. The CDR3 sequence: CASSVDGNTIYF. In DNA form, the CDR3 reads TGTGCCAGCAGCGTAGACGGAAACACCATATATTTT.

The chain couples TRBV9 to TRBJ2-3; 16 bases align to TRBD2. Per the germline V gene, CDR1 is SGDLS and CDR2 is YYNGEE. The CDR3 spans 18 residues. V trimming: 4 bases; J trimming: 4 bases; junction bases outside the gene matches: 9. Here the CDR3 reads CASSSGLAGGLRADTQYF. The CDR3 DNA reads as TGTGCCAGCAGCTCGGGACTAGCGGGAGGGCTTCGGGCAGATACGCAGTATTTT.

The rearrangement uses TRBV27 and TRBJ1-3; D remains unclear. The germline V and J ends were trimmed by 6 bases and 4 bases, with 7 bases remaining between them. Per the germline V gene, CDR1 is MNHEY and CDR2 is SMNVEV (reference sequence). This CDR3 comprises 12 residues. The CDR3, as DNA: TGTGCCAGCAGCCCAGGAGGAAACACCATATATTTT. Residues: CASSPGGNTIYF.

This rearrangement joins TRBV19 to TRBJ1-1; D might be TRBD1 (5 bases). The CDR3 sequence is 17 residues long. V was clipped by 5 bases and J by 1 base, with 20 bases between them. Germline-derived CDR1 and CDR2 are LNHDA and SQIVND (reference sequence). CDR3 sequence (DNA): TGTGCCAGTAGTCCGTCATTTTTGGGGGGATGGAACACTGAAGCTTTCTTT. Its translation: CASSPSFLGGWNTEAFF.

This chain connects TRBV13 to TRBJ2-7, with TRBD2 as a possible D gene (5 bases). The CDR3 is 16 residues long. CDR1 is PRHDT and CDR2 is FYEKMQ in the germline V gene (reference sequence). V gave up 5 bases and J gave up 3 bases, with 20 bases separating them. The CDR3 nucleotides are TGTGCCAGCAGCAACCTGGGAGCGGCGAGAGGCTACGAGCAGTACTTC. Translating gives CASSNLGAARGYEQYF.

The V gene is TRBV7-9, the J gene TRBJ2-1; D not resolved. This CDR3 region has 16 residues. Germline-derived CDR1 and CDR2 are SEHNR and FQNEAQ (reference sequence). Deletions cut 3 bases from V and 0 bases from J, with 12 bases between. The CDR3 protein is CASSLGVRSSYNEQFF. CDR3 nucleotide sequence: TGTGCCAGCAGCTTGGGCGTTAGGAGCTCCTACAATGAGCAGTTCTTC.

The chain has TRBV30 and TRBJ1-2; 9 bases are a match to TRBD1. After removal of 5 bases from V and 8 bases from J, the junction contained 6 bases not matched to a gene. This CDR3 contains 12 residues. Germline V CDR1 and CDR2: GTSNPN, SVGIG (reference sequence). The CDR3 is CAWGGQGSGYTF. In nucleotides, the CDR3 is TGTGCCTGGGGAGGACAGGGGAGCGGCTACACCTTC.

The rearrangement uses TRBV5-1 and TRBJ2-2; 7 positions agree with TRBD1. The V gene end was trimmed by 7 bases and the J gene end by 0 bases; junction bases not matched to a gene: 6. The CDR3 loop spans 15 amino acids. From germline, CDR1 is SGHRS and CDR2 YFSETQ. The CDR3 bases are TGCGCCAGCGGAAGGACAGGCGCGAACACCGGGGAGCTGTTTTTT. Its protein product is CASGRTGANTGELFF.

The rearrangement uses TRBV7-9 and TRBJ1-2; D not resolved. This CDR3 is built from 13 residues. V was shortened by 3 bases and J by 2 bases, with 7 bases between the two germline ends. Germline V lookup: CDR1 SEHNR, CDR2 FQNEAQ (reference sequence). The CDR3 loop reads CASSFRFNYGYTF. The CDR3 DNA follows: TGTGCCAGCAGCTTTAGATTCAACTATGGCTACACCTTC.

The rearrangement links TRBV7-3 to TRBJ2-1; 8 positions agree with TRBD2. Germline-derived CDR1 and CDR2 are SGHTA and FQGTGA. The CDR3 is 15 amino acids. The trim removed 5 bases at V and 5 bases at J, leaving 8 bases unmatched. CDR3 residues: CASSPGLAGDNEQFF. The DNA of the CDR3 is TGTGCCAGCAGCCCCGGGCTAGCGGGTGACAATGAGCAGTTCTTC.

This rearrangement joins TRBV7-9 to TRBJ2-1; D not resolved. The germline V gene has CDR1 SEHNR and CDR2 FQNEAQ (reference sequence). The ends were cut back, 5 bases at V and 8 bases at J, with 7 bases in the middle. The CDR3 is 11 amino acids. Here the CDR3 DNA reads TGTGCCAGCAGCGATAGTCATGAGCAGTTCTTC. Translated: CASSDSHEQFF. Drawing the rest from reference TRBV7-9 and TRBJ2-1, the complete variable domain is DTGVSQNPRHKITKRGQNVTFRCDPISEHNRLYWYRQTLGQGPEFLTYFQNEAQLEKSRLLSDRFSAERPKGSFSTLEIQRTEQGDSAMYLCASSDSHEQFFGPGTRLTVL.

The CDR3 spells CASSEQGGDEKLFF. The CDR3 nucleotides are TGCGCCAGCAGCGAACAGGGAGGGGATGAAAAACTGTTTTTT. The chain has TRBV5-1 and TRBJ1-4, with D possibly TRBD1 on 6 matching bases. CDR3 length equals 14 residues. V lost 4 bases and J 6 bases, leaving 13 bases between the germline ends. CDR1 and CDR2 (germline): SGHRS, YFSETQ.

The chain uses TRBV14 and TRBJ2-1, with TRBD1 matching over 7 bases. The length of the CDR3 is 16 residues. CDR1 is SGHDN and CDR2 is FVKESK in the germline V gene. V lost 4 bases and J lost 5; bases outside the gene matches: 11. CDR3 sequence: CASSPYLGQENNEQFF. The DNA for the CDR3 is TGTGCCAGCAGCCCCTACCTTGGACAGGAAAACAATGAGCAGTTCTTC.

This clone was seen only a few times. The V call is TRBV5-1, the J call TRBJ2-2, with D perhaps TRBD1 (5 bases). CDR3 length: 13 residues. The germline V and J ends were trimmed by 0 bases and 6 bases, with 6 bases remaining between them. From germline, CDR1 is SGHRS and CDR2 YFSETQ. DNA of the CDR3: TGCGCCAGCAGCTTGGAAGGGGCCGGGGAGCTGTTTTTT. Translation gives CASSLEGAGELFF.

The table lists this clone with a count of one. V gene TRBV7-3 combines with J gene TRBJ2-1; D gene uncertain. Germline assignment: CDR1 SGHTA and CDR2 FQGTGA. This CDR3 has 14 residues. V gave up 2 bases and J gave up 5 bases, with 10 bases separating them. CDR3 bases: TGTGCCAGCAGCTTAGTGGTGATCGACAATGAGCAGTTCTTC. Protein product: CASSLVVIDNEQFF.